The clone carrying this TCR beta chain was seen more than once but under ten times. Antigen unknown. Germline V CDR1 and CDR2: MGHDK, SYGVNS. Between the trimmed V and J ends, which lost 1 base and 9 bases, there was a span of 13 bases. The CDR3 spans 15 residues. Sequencing was performed with immunoSEQ multiplex PCR; in TCRdb, only in-frame clones are kept and a portion is missing. The table shows 25,000 to 35,000 clones, with about two thirds occurring only once. This entry belongs to a study of PD-1 blockade in classical Hodgkin lymphoma. Study observations and caveats: Reported baseline diversity: healthy donors highest, relapsed/refractory patients lowest. Patients who initiated nivolumab within 1 year of ASCT were excluded.

No patient escaped relapse after autologous stem cell transplantation, and brentuximab vedotin exposure varied. The rearrangement joins TRBV25-1 to TRBJ1-6; D is uncertain. Sequencing was performed on peripheral blood mononuclear cells (PBMCs), taken before the second cycle of nivolumab. The clonotype originates from a human donor with classical Hodgkin lymphoma. The CDR3, as DNA: TGTGCCAGCAGTGAATCCATAGGGATTAGTTCACCCCTCCACTTT. Translation gives CASSESIGISSPLHF.